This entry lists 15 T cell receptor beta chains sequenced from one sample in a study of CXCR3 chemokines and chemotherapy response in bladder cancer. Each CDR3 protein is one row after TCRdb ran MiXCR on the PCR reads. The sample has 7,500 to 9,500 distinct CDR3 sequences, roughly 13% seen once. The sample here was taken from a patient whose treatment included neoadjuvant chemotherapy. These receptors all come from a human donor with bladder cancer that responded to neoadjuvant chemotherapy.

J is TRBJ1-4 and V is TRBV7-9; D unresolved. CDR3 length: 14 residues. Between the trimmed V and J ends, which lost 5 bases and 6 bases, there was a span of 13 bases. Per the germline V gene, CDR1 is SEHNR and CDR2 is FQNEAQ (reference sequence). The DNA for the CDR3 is TGTGCCAGCAGCCGCTTAGAGGAGGATGAAAAACTGTTTTTT. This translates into CASSRLEEDEKLFF.

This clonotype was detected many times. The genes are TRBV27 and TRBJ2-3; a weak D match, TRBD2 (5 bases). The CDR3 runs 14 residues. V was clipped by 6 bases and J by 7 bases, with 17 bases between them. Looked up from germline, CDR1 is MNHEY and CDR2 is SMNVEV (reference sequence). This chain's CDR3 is CASRDFTQSNTQYF. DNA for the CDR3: TGTGCCAGCAGGGACTTCACACAGAGTAATACGCAGTATTTT.

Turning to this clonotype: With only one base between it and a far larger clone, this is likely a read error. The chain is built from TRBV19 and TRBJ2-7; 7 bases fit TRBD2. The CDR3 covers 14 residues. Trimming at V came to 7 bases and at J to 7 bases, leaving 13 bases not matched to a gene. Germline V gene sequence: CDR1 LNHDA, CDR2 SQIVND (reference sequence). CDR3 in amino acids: CASKEAGRGGEQYF. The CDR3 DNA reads TGTGCCAGTAAGGAAGCGGGGAGGGGAGGAGAGCAGTACTTC.

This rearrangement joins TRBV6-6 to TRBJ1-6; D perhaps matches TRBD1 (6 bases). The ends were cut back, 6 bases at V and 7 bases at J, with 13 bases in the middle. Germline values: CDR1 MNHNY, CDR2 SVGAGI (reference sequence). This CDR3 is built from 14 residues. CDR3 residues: CASSLPGHNSPLHF. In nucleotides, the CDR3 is TGTGCCAGCAGCCTACCGGGACACAATTCACCCCTCCACTTT.

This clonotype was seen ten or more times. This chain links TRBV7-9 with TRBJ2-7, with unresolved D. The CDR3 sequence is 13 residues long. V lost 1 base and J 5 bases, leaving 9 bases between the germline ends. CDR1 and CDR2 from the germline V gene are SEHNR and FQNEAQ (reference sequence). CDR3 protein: CASSLETWDEQYF. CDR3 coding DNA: TGTGCCAGCAGCTTAGAGACCTGGGACGAGCAGTACTTC.

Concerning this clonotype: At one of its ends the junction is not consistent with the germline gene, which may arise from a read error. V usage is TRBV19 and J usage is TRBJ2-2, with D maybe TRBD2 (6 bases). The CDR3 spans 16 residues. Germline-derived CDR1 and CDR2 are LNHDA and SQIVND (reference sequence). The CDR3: CASSIPTCGDTGELFF. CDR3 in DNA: TGCGCCAGTAGTATACCGACTTGCGGGGACACCGGGGAGCTGTTTTTT. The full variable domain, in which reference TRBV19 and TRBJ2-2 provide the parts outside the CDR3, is DGGITQSPKYLFRKEGQNVTLSCEQNLNHDAMYWYRQDPGQGLRLIYYSQIVNDFQKGDIAEGYSVSREKKESFPLTVTSAQKNPTAFYLCASSIPTCGDTGELFFGEGSRLTVL.

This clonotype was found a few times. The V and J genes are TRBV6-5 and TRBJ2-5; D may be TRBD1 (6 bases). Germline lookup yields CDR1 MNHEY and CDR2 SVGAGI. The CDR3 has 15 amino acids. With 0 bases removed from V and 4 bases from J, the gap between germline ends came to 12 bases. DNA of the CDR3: TGTGCCAGCAGTTACTCGAACGGCAGGGGAGAGACCCAGTACTTC. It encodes CASSYSNGRGETQYF.

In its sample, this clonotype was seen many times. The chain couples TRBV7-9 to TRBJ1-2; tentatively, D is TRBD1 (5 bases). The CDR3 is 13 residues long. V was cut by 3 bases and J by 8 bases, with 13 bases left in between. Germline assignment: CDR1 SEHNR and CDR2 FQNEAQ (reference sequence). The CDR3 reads CASSFERGGGYTF. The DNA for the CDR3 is TGTGCCAGCAGCTTCGAAAGGGGCGGAGGCTACACCTTC.

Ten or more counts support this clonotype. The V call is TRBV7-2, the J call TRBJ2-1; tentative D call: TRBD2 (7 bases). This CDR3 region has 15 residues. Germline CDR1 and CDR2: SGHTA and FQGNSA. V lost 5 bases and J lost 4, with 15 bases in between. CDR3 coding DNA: TGTGCCAGCAGCCTTAGGGGGGGGGGATACAATGAGCAGTTCTTC. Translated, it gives CASSLRGGGYNEQFF.

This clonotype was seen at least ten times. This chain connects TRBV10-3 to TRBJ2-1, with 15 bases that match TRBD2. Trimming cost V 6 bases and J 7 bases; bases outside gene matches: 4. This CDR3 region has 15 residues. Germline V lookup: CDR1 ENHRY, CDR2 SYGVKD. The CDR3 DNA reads TGTGCCATCAGCGGACTAGCGGGGGGGAAAAATGAGCAGTTCTTC. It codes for CAISGLAGGKNEQFF.

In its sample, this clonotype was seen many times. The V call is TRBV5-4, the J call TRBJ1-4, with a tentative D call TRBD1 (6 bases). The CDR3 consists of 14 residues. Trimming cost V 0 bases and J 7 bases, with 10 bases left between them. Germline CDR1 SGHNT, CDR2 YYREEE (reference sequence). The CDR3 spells CASSLGGRGEKLFF. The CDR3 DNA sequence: TGTGCCAGCAGCTTGGGGGGGCGCGGTGAAAAACTGTTTTTT.

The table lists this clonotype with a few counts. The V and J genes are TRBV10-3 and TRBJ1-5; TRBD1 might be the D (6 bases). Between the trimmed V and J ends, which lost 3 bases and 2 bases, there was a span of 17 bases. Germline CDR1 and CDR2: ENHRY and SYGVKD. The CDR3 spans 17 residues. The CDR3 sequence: CAISDWAGEEGNQPQHF. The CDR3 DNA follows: TGTGCCATCAGTGACTGGGCAGGGGAGGAAGGCAATCAGCCCCAGCATTTT.

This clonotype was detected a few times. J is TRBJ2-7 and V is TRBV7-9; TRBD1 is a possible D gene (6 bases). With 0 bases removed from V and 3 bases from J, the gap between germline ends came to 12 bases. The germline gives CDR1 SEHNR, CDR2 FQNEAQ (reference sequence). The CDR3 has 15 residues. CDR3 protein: CASSLAQGFIYEQYF. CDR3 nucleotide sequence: TGTGCCAGCAGCTTAGCACAGGGCTTTATCTACGAGCAGTACTTC.

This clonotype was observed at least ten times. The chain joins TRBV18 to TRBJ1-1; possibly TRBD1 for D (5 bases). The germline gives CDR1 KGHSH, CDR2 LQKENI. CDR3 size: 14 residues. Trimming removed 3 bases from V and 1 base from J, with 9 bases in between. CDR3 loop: CASSPGRSNTEAFF. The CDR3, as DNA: TGTGCCAGCTCACCGGGACGGTCGAACACTGAAGCTTTCTTT.

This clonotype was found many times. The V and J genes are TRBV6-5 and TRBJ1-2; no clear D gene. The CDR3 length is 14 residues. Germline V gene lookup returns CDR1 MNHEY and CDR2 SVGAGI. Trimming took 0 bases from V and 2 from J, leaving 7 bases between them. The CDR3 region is CASSYSSTNYGYTF. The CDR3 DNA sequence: TGTGCCAGCAGTTACTCGAGTACGAACTATGGCTACACCTTC.